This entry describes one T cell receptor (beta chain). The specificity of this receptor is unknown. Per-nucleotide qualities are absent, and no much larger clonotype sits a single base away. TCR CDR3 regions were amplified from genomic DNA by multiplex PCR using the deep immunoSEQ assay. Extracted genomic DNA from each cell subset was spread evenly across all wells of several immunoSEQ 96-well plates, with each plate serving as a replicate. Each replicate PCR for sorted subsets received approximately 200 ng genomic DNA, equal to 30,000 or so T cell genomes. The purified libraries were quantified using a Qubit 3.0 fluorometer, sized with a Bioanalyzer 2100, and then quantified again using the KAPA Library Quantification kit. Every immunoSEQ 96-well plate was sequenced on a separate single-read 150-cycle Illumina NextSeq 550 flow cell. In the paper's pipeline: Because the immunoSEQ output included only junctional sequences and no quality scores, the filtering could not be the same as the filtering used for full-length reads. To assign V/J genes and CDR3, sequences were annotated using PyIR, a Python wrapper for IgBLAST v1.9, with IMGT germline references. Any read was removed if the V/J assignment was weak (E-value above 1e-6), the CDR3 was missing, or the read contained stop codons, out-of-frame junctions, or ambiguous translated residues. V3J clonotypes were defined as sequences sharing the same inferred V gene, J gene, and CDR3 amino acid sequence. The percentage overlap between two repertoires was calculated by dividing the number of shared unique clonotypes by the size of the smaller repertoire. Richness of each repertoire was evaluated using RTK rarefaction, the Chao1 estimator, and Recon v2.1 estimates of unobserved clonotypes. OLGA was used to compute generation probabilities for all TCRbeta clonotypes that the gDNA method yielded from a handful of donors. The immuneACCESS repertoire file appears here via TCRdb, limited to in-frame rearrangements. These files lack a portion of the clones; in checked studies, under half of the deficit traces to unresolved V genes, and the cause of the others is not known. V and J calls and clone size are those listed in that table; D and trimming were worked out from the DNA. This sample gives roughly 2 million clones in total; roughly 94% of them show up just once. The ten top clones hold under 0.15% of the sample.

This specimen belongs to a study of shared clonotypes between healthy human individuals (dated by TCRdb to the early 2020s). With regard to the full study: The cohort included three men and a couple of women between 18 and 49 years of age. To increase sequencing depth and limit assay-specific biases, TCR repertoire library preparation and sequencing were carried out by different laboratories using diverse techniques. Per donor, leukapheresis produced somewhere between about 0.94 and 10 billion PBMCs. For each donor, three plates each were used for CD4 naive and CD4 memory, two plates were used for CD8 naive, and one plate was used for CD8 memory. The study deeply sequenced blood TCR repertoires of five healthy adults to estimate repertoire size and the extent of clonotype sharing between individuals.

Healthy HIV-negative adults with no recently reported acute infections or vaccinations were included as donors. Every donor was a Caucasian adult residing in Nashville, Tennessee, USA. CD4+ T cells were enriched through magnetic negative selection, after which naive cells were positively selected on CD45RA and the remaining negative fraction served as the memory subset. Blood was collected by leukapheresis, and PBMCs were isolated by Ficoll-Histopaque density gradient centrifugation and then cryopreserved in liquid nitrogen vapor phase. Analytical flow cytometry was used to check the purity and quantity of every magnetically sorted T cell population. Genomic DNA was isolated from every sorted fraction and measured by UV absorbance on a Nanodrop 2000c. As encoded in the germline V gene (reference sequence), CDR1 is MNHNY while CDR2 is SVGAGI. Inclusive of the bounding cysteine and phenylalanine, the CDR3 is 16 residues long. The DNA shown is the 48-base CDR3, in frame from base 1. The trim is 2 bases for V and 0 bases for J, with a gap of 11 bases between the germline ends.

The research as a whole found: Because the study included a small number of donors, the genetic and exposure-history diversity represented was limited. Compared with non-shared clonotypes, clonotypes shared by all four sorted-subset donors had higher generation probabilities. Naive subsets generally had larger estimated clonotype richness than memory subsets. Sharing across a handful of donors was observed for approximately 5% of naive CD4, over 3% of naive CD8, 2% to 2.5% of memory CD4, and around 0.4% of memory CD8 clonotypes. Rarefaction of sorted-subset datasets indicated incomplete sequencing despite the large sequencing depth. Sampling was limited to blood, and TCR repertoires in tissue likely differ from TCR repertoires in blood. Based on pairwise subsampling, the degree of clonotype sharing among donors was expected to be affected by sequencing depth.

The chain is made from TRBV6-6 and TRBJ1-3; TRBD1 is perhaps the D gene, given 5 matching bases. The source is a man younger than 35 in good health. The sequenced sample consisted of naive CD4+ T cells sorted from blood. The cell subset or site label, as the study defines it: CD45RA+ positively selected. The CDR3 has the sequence CASSYGDSNSGNTIYF. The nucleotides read TGTGCCAGCAGTTACGGGGACTCCAACTCTGGAAACACCATATATTTT.